These 32 T cell receptor beta chains were all obtained from the same sample, sequenced in a study of T cell clonality in common variable immunodeficiency. This table comes from immunoSEQ multiplex PCR, and its TCRdb copy is limited to in-frame clones, with some not included. The sample contains roughly 79,000 clones, none of them singletons. Sample: peripheral blood mononuclear cells. The receptors originated from a person between 18 and 75 years old in good health.

A remark on this clone: The missing CDR3 end, 3 residues past where the read stops, is filled in from the germline J gene. This sequence joins TRBV20-1 and TRBJ2-7, with 9 bases fitting TRBD1. Germline V gives CDR1 DFQATT, CDR2 SNEGSKA (reference sequence). The V gene end was trimmed by 6 bases and the J gene end by 1 base; junction bases not matched to a gene: 7. This CDR3 has 14 amino acids. The CDR3 sequence is CSAGGTGISYEQYF. The part of the CDR3 DNA that was read is TGCAGTGCGGGCGGGACAGGGATATCCTACGAG.

A few counts support this clone. The CDR3 end falls 3 residues outside the read, so it is completed with the germline J gene. The chain links TRBV18 to TRBJ1-1; TRBD1 aligns across 10 bases. Trimming cost V 6 bases and J 1 base; bases outside gene matches: 11. Germline CDR1 KGHSH, CDR2 LQKENI. The CDR3 length is 17 residues. CDR3 bases read: TGTGCCAGCTCTCGGGACAGGGGTTCTTCCACGAACACTGAA. Amino acid sequence: CASSRDRGSSTNTE. The full CDR3 sequence reads CASSRDRGSSTNTEAFF.

This clone was seen many times. The read ends 3 residues shy of where the CDR3 ends; the end is completed using the germline J gene. The V gene is TRBV28, the J gene TRBJ1-2; 9 nucleotides match TRBD1. Germline V gives CDR1 MDHEN, CDR2 SYDVKM. This CDR3 has 16 amino acids. The CDR3 bases that were read are TGTGCCACTCCCTCGGATCGCGGGACAGGGTGGGACGGC. Encoded protein: CATPSDRGTGWDG. In full, the CDR3 reads CATPSDRGTGWDGYTF.

Notes on this clone: The read is 3 residues too short to cover the CDR3 end, so that end is filled in from the germline J gene. The gene calls are TRBV7-2 and TRBJ1-5; the match to TRBD1 covers 7 bases. V dropped 3 bases and J dropped 0; count of bases not matched to a gene: 2. CDR1 and CDR2 (germline): SGHTA, FQGNSA. The CDR3 consists of 15 residues. CDR3 bases read: TGTGCCAGCAGCTTTACAGGGGCTAGCAATCAGCCC. This gives the protein CASSFTGASNQP. The full CDR3 is CASSFTGASNQPQHF.

At least ten counts were recorded for this clone. At one boundary the junction diverges from the germline segment, which might be a read error. The read ends 3 residues shy of where the CDR3 ends; the end is completed using the germline J gene. This chain links TRBV4-2 with TRBJ2-7; D is unclear. Germline lookup yields CDR1 LGHNA and CDR2 YNFKEQ. There are 13 residues in the CDR3. The part of the CDR3 DNA that was read is TGCGCCAGCAGCCATACAAACAGAGACGAG. Amino acid sequence: CASSHTNRDE. From start to end, the CDR3 is CASSHTNRDEQYF.

This clone appeared many times. From the germline J gene comes the end of the CDR3, since the read stops 3 residues before it. The V and J genes are TRBV19 and TRBJ2-5, with D possibly matching TRBD2 (6 bases). Trimming took off 3 bases at V and 0 bases at J, with 11 bases between the two ends. The CDR3 is 15 residues long. Germline-derived CDR1 and CDR2 are LNHDA and SQIVND (reference sequence). This CDR3 is CASSISAGNQETQYF. CDR3 DNA, as far as it was read: TGTGCCAGTAGTATTAGTGCGGGAAACCAAGAGACC.

This clone was seen ten or more times. The observed sequence ends 3 residues before the CDR3 terminus, with the missing tail filled in from the germline J gene. The V and J genes are TRBV19 and TRBJ1-4, with 7 bases aligning to TRBD1. CDR3 length: 13 residues. In germline, CDR1 is LNHDA, CDR2 SQIVND (reference sequence). Germline trimming cut 7 bases from V and 2 bases from J; bases unmatched to any gene: 1. The CDR3 spells CASNRGTNEKLFF. Incomplete CDR3 DNA: TGTGCCAGTAACAGGGGCACTAATGAAAAA. Full variable domain (remainder filled in from reference TRBV19 and TRBJ1-4): DGGITQSPKYLFRKEGQNVTLSCEQNLNHDAMYWYRQDPGQGLRLIYYSQIVNDFQKGDIAEGYSVSREKKESFPLTVTSAQKNPTAFYLCASNRGTNEKLFFGSGTQLSVL.

This clone has a count of ten or more. The read ends 3 residues before the CDR3 terminus; that terminus is restored from the germline J gene. V usage is TRBV4-1 and J usage is TRBJ2-3; TRBD1 agrees at 9 bases. Germline V lookup: CDR1 MGHRA, CDR2 YSYEKL. V was clipped by 5 bases and J by 6 bases; unmatched bases: 18. The CDR3 runs to 18 residues. The CDR3 protein is CASSTGPGTGPLMDTQYF. Incomplete CDR3 DNA: TGCGCCAGCAGCACCGGACCCGGGACAGGGCCCCTTATGGATACG.

This clone was found many times. The read terminates 3 residues before the CDR3 end, so the remaining end is supplied by the germline J gene. This chain joins TRBV6-2 or TRBV6-3 and TRBJ1-1; unclear D gene. Germline V lookup: CDR1 MNHEY, CDR2 SVGEGT. CDR3 size: 10 residues. The V end lost 8 bases, the J end lost 2 bases, and 3 bases lay between the germline ends. CDR3 DNA, as far as it was read: TGTGCCAGCCCAAACACTGAA. It codes for CASPNTE. Given in full, the CDR3 is CASPNTEAFF.

This clone was recorded at least ten times. With the read ending 3 residues before the CDR3 end, the germline J gene is used to fill in that end. The chain links TRBV12-3 or TRBV12-4 to TRBJ2-7; 8 bases fit TRBD1. Unmatched junction bases numbered 7, after V lost 6 bases and J lost 6 bases. The CDR3 is 13 amino acids. The CDR3 loop is CASSPDRVREQYF. The sequenced part of the CDR3 DNA is TGTGCCAGCAGCCCGGACAGGGTGCGCGAG.

This clone was seen repeatedly, ten times or more. The read finishes 3 residues shy of the CDR3 end, and the germline J gene is used to complete it. This sequence joins TRBV6-4 and TRBJ1-6; weak D call: TRBD1 (5 bases). CDR3 length equals 18 residues. The germline gives CDR1 MRHNA, CDR2 SNTAGT. V shed 2 bases and J shed 3 bases, with 17 bases lying between them. The CDR3 bases that were read are TGTGCCAGCAGTGACCCTCGTGGACATTCGATCTATAATTCACCC. This translates into CASSDPRGHSIYNSP. The full CDR3 sequence reads CASSDPRGHSIYNSPLHF.

This clone has at least ten counts. Coverage ceases 3 residues before the CDR3 finishes, and the germline J gene fills in the end. The chain couples TRBV20-1 to TRBJ2-1, with TRBD2 matching 9 bases. Trimming removed 5 bases from V and 9 bases from J; junction bases left unmatched: 11. The germline gives CDR1 DFQATT, CDR2 SNEGSKA (reference sequence). The length of the CDR3 is 14 residues. CDR3 bases read: TGCAGTGCTTATAGCGGGAGCCGGGTTAGTGAG. Its protein is CSAYSGSRVSE. The entire CDR3 reads CSAYSGSRVSEQFF.

In its sample, this clone was seen many times. The read is 3 residues too short to cover the CDR3 end, so that end is filled in from the germline J gene. This rearrangement joins TRBV20-1 to TRBJ2-1; 13 positions agree with TRBD2. Per germline, CDR1 DFQATT and CDR2 SNEGSKA (reference sequence). V trimming: 0 bases; J trimming: 6 bases; junction bases outside the gene matches: 2. This CDR3 has 15 amino acids. The CDR3 bases that were read are TGCAGTGCTAGAGATGGGACTAGCGGGATCAATGAG. This gives the protein CSARDGTSGINE. The whole CDR3 reads CSARDGTSGINEQFF.

This clone was counted at least ten times. The read halts 3 residues ahead of the CDR3 end, with the missing end drawn from the germline J gene. The chain has TRBV20-1 and TRBJ2-2; 12 nucleotides align to TRBD2. This CDR3 has 16 amino acids. The germline CDR1 and CDR2 sequences are DFQATT and SNEGSKA (reference sequence). Germline trimming cut 5 bases from V and 5 bases from J; bases unmatched to any gene: 9. The CDR3: CSAGLTSGSRTGELFF. The CDR3 DNA, read in part, is TGCAGTGCTGGGTTGACTAGCGGGAGTCGGACCGGGGAG.

This clone came up many times. The sequence runs out 3 residues before the end of the CDR3; the remainder is reconstructed from the germline J gene. This chain connects TRBV10-1 to TRBJ2-1, with 9 bases fitting TRBD1. The germline gives CDR1 WNHNN, CDR2 SYGVQD (reference sequence). This CDR3 has 16 amino acids. V gave up 3 bases and J gave up 7 bases; unmatched junction bases: 10. The chain's CDR3 is CASSETVGQGLNEQFF. CDR3 DNA, as far as it was read: TGCGCCAGCAGTGAAACTGTGGGACAGGGTTTGAATGAG.

This clone showed up just a few times. Mismatch with germline at one junction end may stem from a read error. Incomplete CDR3 DNA: TGTGCCAGCAGCGAAGAGACTAGCTACGTCGGGGAG. Translation: CASSEETSYVGE. The whole CDR3 protein is CASSEETSYVGELFF. The genes are TRBV2 and TRBJ2-2, with 7 bases lining up with TRBD2. Read data end 3 residues before the CDR3 end; the end is taken from the germline J gene. This CDR3 spans 15 amino acids. Germline V CDR1 and CDR2: SNHLY, FYNNEI.

This clone has ten or more counts. The read gets to within 3 residues of the CDR3 end, and the germline J gene fills in the rest. The genes are TRBV12-3 or TRBV12-4 and TRBJ2-7, with 12 positions matching TRBD2. The CDR3 runs to 15 residues. Germline trimming cut 1 base from V and 3 bases from J; bases unmatched to any gene: 1. Incomplete CDR3 DNA: TGTGCCAGCAGTTTAGGGACTAGCGGGATCTACGAG. Translating it yields CASSLGTSGIYE. The whole CDR3 sequence is CASSLGTSGIYEQYF.

This clone was seen many times. The covered CDR3 bases are TGTGCCAGCAGCTTAGCTCTGGGGGCGCATGATGAA. Its translation is CASSLALGAHDE. The CDR3, in full, reads CASSLALGAHDEAFF. V usage is TRBV7-6 and J usage is TRBJ1-1; D possibly corresponds to TRBD1 (6 bases). The read finishes 3 residues shy of the CDR3 end, and the germline J gene is used to complete it. CDR1 SGHVS and CDR2 FNYEAQ come from the germline V gene. The CDR3 runs 15 residues. Trimming left V 0 bases short and J 7 bases short, with 15 bases between.

In this sample, this clone turned up many times. The read ends 3 residues early relative to the CDR3; the germline J gene fills the gap. The V and J genes are TRBV12-5 and TRBJ1-2, with 7 bases that match TRBD1. The CDR3 length is 13 residues. The germline gives CDR1 LGHNT, CDR2 FRNRAP. CDR3 sequence: CASGLGQGGGYTF. The covered CDR3 bases are TGTGCTAGTGGTTTGGGACAGGGCGGAGGC.

This clone was seen ten or more times. From the germline J gene comes the end of the CDR3, since the read stops 3 residues before it. The rearrangement joins TRBV12-3 or TRBV12-4 to TRBJ1-5; 7 bases are a match to TRBD1. The V gene end was trimmed by 6 bases and the J gene end by 4 bases; junction bases not matched to a gene: 9. The CDR3 has 15 residues. The CDR3 DNA, read in part, is TGTGCCAGCAGCCGCCTCCGGGACAGTAATCAGCCC. As protein: CASSRLRDSNQP. The full CDR3 protein reads CASSRLRDSNQPQHF.

This clone was seen at least ten times. The sequenced part of the CDR3 DNA is TGTGCCAGCAGCCCCGGTTCAGGGACAGTTGGC. It codes for CASSPGSGTVG. Given in full, the CDR3 is CASSPGSGTVGYTF. The chain recombines TRBV13 with TRBJ1-2; 7 nucleotides agree with TRBD1. The CDR3 extends 3 residues past the end of the read, so its final part is completed from the germline J gene. The ends lost 5 bases at V and 7 bases at J; junction bases unmatched: 10. CDR3 length: 14 amino acids. Germline V gene lookup returns CDR1 PRHDT and CDR2 FYEKMQ (reference sequence).

In its sample, this clone was seen many times. The sequenced fragment ends 3 residues before the CDR3 boundary, so the rest is inferred from the germline J gene. The chain uses TRBV11-2 and TRBJ2-7, with 11 bases that match TRBD2. Trimming took 5 bases from V and 4 from J; bases not matched to a gene: 7. The CDR3 loop spans 15 amino acids. The germline gives CDR1 SGHAT, CDR2 FQNNGV. CDR3 protein: CASSLQGLAVYEQYF. CDR3 bases read: TGTGCCAGCAGCCTACAGGGACTAGCGGTTTACGAG.

This clone was observed at least ten times. The sequence runs out 3 residues before the end of the CDR3; the remainder is reconstructed from the germline J gene. The rearrangement links TRBV20-1 to TRBJ2-7, with TRBD2 matching over 13 bases. This CDR3 is 16 amino acids long. From germline, CDR1 is DFQATT and CDR2 SNEGSKA (reference sequence). V shed 3 bases and J 2 bases; nucleotides not matched to a gene: 7. Incomplete CDR3 DNA: TGCAGTGCTAGGGAACTAGCGGGAGGGGCTCCCTACGAG. It is translated as CSARELAGGAPYE. The whole CDR3 sequence reads CSARELAGGAPYEQYF.

This clone was observed at least ten times. The read ends 3 residues early relative to the CDR3; the germline J gene fills the gap. The V gene is TRBV28, the J gene TRBJ2-6; D gene ambiguous. CDR3 size: 17 residues. The ends were cut back, 5 bases at V and 0 bases at J, with 14 bases in the middle. CDR1 and CDR2 from the germline V gene are MDHEN and SYDVKM. The CDR3 here is CASSTILDLSGANVLTF. The CDR3 bases that were read are TGTGCCAGCAGTACCATCCTAGACCTCTCTGGGGCCAACGTC. The whole variable domain, filled in from reference TRBV28 and TRBJ2-6, reads DVKVTQSSRYLVKRTGEKVFLECVQDMDHENMFWYRQDPGLGLRLIYFSYDVKMKEKGDIPEGYSVSREKKERFSLILESASTNQTSMYLCASSTILDLSGANVLTFGAGSRLTVL.

This clone was picked up many times. Read coverage stops 3 residues before the CDR3 terminus; the germline J gene supplies the remainder. The chain links TRBV19 to TRBJ2-1; 7 bases fit TRBD2. The V and J ends lost 7 bases and 8 bases, in that order; junction bases with no gene match: 14. The CDR3 is made up of 15 amino acids. Germline V lookup: CDR1 LNHDA, CDR2 SQIVND (reference sequence). CDR3 sequence: CASNIGGGSDHEQFF. The CDR3 bases that were read are TGTGCCAGTAACATAGGTGGCGGGAGTGATCATGAG.

In this sample, this clone turned up many times. The CDR3 goes on 3 residues after the read ends, and that part is filled in from the germline J gene. The chain recombines TRBV6-2 or TRBV6-3 with TRBJ2-3; 9 bases fit TRBD2. Germline loops: CDR1 MNHEY, CDR2 SVGEGT. The CDR3 is 14 residues long. With 11 bases clipped from V and 6 bases from J, the junction kept 12 bases outside the gene matches. CDR3 sequence reads: CAGRSSGMGDTQYF. The CDR3 DNA, read in part, is TGTGCCGGACGGTCTAGCGGGATGGGGGATACG.

This clone was detected ten times or more. The sequenced part of the CDR3 DNA is TGTGCCAGCAGCCCCTCCGACAGCCTCTACGAG. Translated, it gives CASSPSDSLYE. Given in full, the CDR3 is CASSPSDSLYEQYF. V usage is TRBV7-8 and J usage is TRBJ2-7; tentative D call: TRBD1 (5 bases). The CDR3 goes on 3 residues after the read ends, and that part is filled in from the germline J gene. Looked up from germline, CDR1 is SGHVS and CDR2 is FQNEAQ. This CDR3 spans 14 amino acids. V lost 5 bases and J lost 3, with 14 bases in between.

This clone was counted ten times or more. The read is 3 residues too short to cover the CDR3 end, so that end is filled in from the germline J gene. The chain links TRBV19 to TRBJ2-7; 8 bases are a match to TRBD1. The CDR3 totals 16 residues. The V and J ends lost 5 bases and 3 bases, in that order; junction bases with no gene match: 12. The germline gives CDR1 LNHDA, CDR2 SQIVND (reference sequence). CDR3 DNA (partial): TGTGCCAGTAGTCCGGGGGTAGACAGGGGAAGCTACGAG. Translating gives CASSPGVDRGSYE. Given in full, the CDR3 is CASSPGVDRGSYEQYF.

This clone was detected ten times or more. The DNA ends 3 residues before the CDR3 does, and the rest of the CDR3 is filled in from the germline J gene. The chain carries TRBV7-6 and TRBJ2-5, with TRBD2 matching over 10 bases. The V and J ends lost 2 bases and 0 bases, in that order; junction bases with no gene match: 6. Germline CDR1 and CDR2: SGHVS and FNYEAQ. The CDR3 runs 17 residues. The CDR3 DNA, read in part, is TGTGCCAGCAGCTTAAGGCTAGCGGGAGCGAACCAAGAGACC. Translated: CASSLRLAGANQET. The entire CDR3 protein is CASSLRLAGANQETQYF.

Many counts were recorded for this clone. The CDR3 is cut off 3 residues early in the read; its end comes from the germline J gene. This chain uses TRBV5-1 with TRBJ1-2; TRBD1 matches 10 bases. Germline lookup yields CDR1 SGHRS and CDR2 YFSETQ. CDR3 length: 15 residues. The CDR3 is CASSRLGDRGQGYTF. CDR3 DNA, as far as it was read: TGCGCCAGCAGCCGTTTGGGCGACAGGGGGCAAGGC.

This clone was seen many times. Sequence at one end of the junction differs from germline and may be a read error. The read terminates 3 residues before the CDR3 end, so the remaining end is supplied by the germline J gene. The rearrangement uses TRBV7-7 and TRBJ2-2, with 13 positions matching TRBD2. Germline CDR1 SSHAT, CDR2 FNYEAQ (reference sequence). The CDR3 is made up of 16 amino acids. This CDR3 is CASSLRTSGSPGELFF. CDR3 DNA, as far as it was read: TGTGCTAGCAGTCTCCGGACTAGCGGGAGTCCCGGGGAG.

This clone was counted many times. The missing CDR3 end, 3 residues past where the read stops, is filled in from the germline J gene. This chain joins TRBV13 and TRBJ2-4; D not certain. Germline V gene sequence: CDR1 PRHDT, CDR2 FYEKMQ (reference sequence). V was cut by 5 bases and J by 1 base, with 15 bases left in between. This CDR3 spans 16 amino acids. The part of the CDR3 DNA that was read is TGTGCCAGCAGCCACAATCTAGGATGGGCCAAAAACATT. This codes for CASSHNLGWAKNI. The full CDR3 is CASSHNLGWAKNIQYF.